This record covers a single TCR beta chain. This sample was included in a study of patients and donors after allogeneic stem cell transplantation. TCRdb fed the RT-PCR reads into MiXCR, producing one record per CDR3 protein. The data hold about 24,000 distinct CDR3 sequences, with about 45% observed a single time. This CDR3 comprises 14 residues. CDR1 is SGHVS, CDR2 FNYEAQ, per germline. V gave up 5 bases and J gave up 7 bases, with 15 bases separating them. This chain links TRBV7-6 with TRBJ1-3; maybe TRBD1 (6 bases). This receptor was obtained from a human donor who was either an allogeneic HSCT recipient or a stem cell or donor lymphocyte infusion donor (not recorded which). It is not recorded whose cells these are; they may come from a transplant donor. Sequencing used blood, either unsorted or a sorted T cell fraction (not recorded which). CDR3 in DNA: TGTGCCAGCAGCCCCAGGACAGACGGGAACACCATATATTTT. Protein product: CASSPRTDGNTIYF.